Each of the 22 T cell receptor beta chains below was sequenced from the same sample in a study of long-term antiretroviral therapy in people with HIV. Survey level was the resolution at which the v3.0 immunoSEQ assay ran. Here immunoSEQ multiplex PCR was the method, and the copy in TCRdb shows in-frame clones only, minus some. Among 20,000 to 25,000 clones listed, approximately 85% were seen once. The starting material was unsorted PBMCs, obtained 1.5 years after starting antiretroviral therapy. The origin of the receptors is a man aged 25-45 years with HIV.

Points on this clone: Germline is not matched at one junction end, which may reflect a read error. The chain employs TRBV28 and TRBJ2-1, with D maybe TRBD2 (5 bases). CDR1 and CDR2 from the germline V gene are MDHEN and SYDVKM. The CDR3 covers 13 residues. The CDR3 DNA follows: TGTGCCAGCAGTTCGGACTTGGTCAATCAGCAGTTCTTC. Translated: CASSSDLVNQQFF.

This rearrangement joins TRBV5-1 to TRBJ1-2, with D unclear. CDR1 is SGHRS, CDR2 YFSETQ, per germline. The CDR3 is made up of 15 amino acids. With 2 bases removed from V and 1 base from J, the gap between germline ends came to 12 bases. CDR3 DNA sequence: TGCGCCAGCAGCTTACAAGGCCCTCTTAACTATGGCTACACCTTC. Translated: CASSLQGPLNYGYTF.

CDR3 residues: CASSWTGGRTDTQYF. In DNA, the CDR3 is TGTGCCAGCAGCTGGACAGGGGGCCGCACAGATACGCAGTATTTT. This sequence joins TRBV5-6 and TRBJ2-3; 11 positions agree with TRBD1. This CDR3 spans 15 amino acids. Germline V gene lookup returns CDR1 SGHDT and CDR2 YYEEEE. The trim removed 3 bases at V and 1 base at J, leaving 1 base unmatched.

The rearrangement uses TRBV28 and TRBJ1-5, with 7 positions matching TRBD1. In germline, CDR1 is MDHEN, CDR2 SYDVKM. V was pared by 5 bases and J by 3 bases, with 10 bases of the junction left unmatched. The CDR3 is made up of 16 amino acids. The CDR3 DNA reads as TGTGCCAGCAGTCCGCTGGGGGGACAGTCCAATCAGCCCCAGCATTTT. This codes for CASSPLGGQSNQPQHF.

The chain combines TRBV9 with TRBJ2-7; 10 bases line up with TRBD2. From germline, CDR1 is SGDLS and CDR2 YYNGEE. The ends lost 0 bases at V and 3 bases at J; junction bases unmatched: 6. The CDR3 spans 16 residues. CDR3 amino acids: CASSVGPAGGLYEQYF. CDR3 sequence (DNA): TGTGCCAGCAGCGTAGGACCAGCGGGGGGGCTCTACGAGCAGTACTTC.

The chain uses TRBV4-3 and TRBJ2-1; the D gene is possibly TRBD2 (5 bases). Germline V gene data show CDR1 as LGHNA and CDR2 as YSLEER. The CDR3 spans 15 residues. V was clipped by 0 bases and J by 2 bases, with 8 bases between them. In DNA form, the CDR3 reads TGCGCCAGCAGCCAAGATTCGGGGACCTACAATGAGCAGTTCTTC. Translating gives CASSQDSGTYNEQFF.

This chain connects TRBV10-3 to TRBJ2-3; a possible D gene is TRBD2 (7 bases). There are 17 residues in the CDR3. Trimming left V 0 bases short and J 2 bases short, with 15 bases between. Germline assignment: CDR1 ENHRY and CDR2 SYGVKD. The CDR3 loop is CAISESGGAGYTDTQYF. In DNA form, the CDR3 reads TGTGCCATCAGTGAGTCAGGGGGGGCTGGGTACACAGATACGCAGTATTTT.

The genes are TRBV30 and TRBJ1-4; 7 nucleotides agree with TRBD1. Germline lookup yields CDR1 GTSNPN and CDR2 SVGIG (reference sequence). Unmatched junction bases numbered 12, after V lost 3 bases and J lost 8 bases. The CDR3 extends over 15 amino acids. This chain's CDR3 is CAWSREQGLYEKLFF. DNA of the CDR3: TGTGCCTGGAGCCGGGAACAGGGGCTTTACGAAAAACTGTTTTTT. The full variable domain, its missing parts supplied by reference TRBV30 and TRBJ1-4, is SQTIHQWPATLVQPVGSPLSLECTVEGTSNPNLYWYRQAAGRGLQLLFYSVGIGQISSEVPQNLSASRPQDRQFILSSKKLLLSDSGFYLCAWSREQGLYEKLFFGSGTQLSVL.

The chain is built from TRBV14 and TRBJ2-2, with TRBD2 matching 14 bases. CDR1 is SGHDN and CDR2 is FVKESK in the germline V gene. The CDR3 has 15 amino acids. Trimming at V came to 4 bases and at J to 9 bases, leaving 4 bases not matched to a gene. CDR3 DNA sequence: TGTGCCAGCAGCCCGGGACTAGCGGGAGTCTGGGAGCTGTTTTTT. Translating gives CASSPGLAGVWELFF. The full variable domain, its missing parts supplied by reference TRBV14 and TRBJ2-2, is EAGVTQFPSHSVIEKGQTVTLRCDPISGHDNLYWYRRVMGKEIKFLLHFVKESKQDESGMPNNRFLAERTGGTYSTLKVQPAELEDSGVYFCASSPGLAGVWELFFGEGSRLTVL.

This clone has just one count. The chain uses TRBV5-1 and TRBJ1-4; 7 bases match TRBD1. CDR3 length: 14 residues. Unmatched junction bases numbered 4, after V lost 3 bases and J lost 5 bases. Germline V gene sequence: CDR1 SGHRS, CDR2 YFSETQ. CDR3 amino acids: CASSSGTVNEKLFF. The CDR3 nucleotides read TGCGCCAGCAGCTCCGGGACAGTCAATGAAAAACTGTTTTTT.

The gene calls are TRBV19 and TRBJ2-3; D not resolved. The length of the CDR3 is 16 residues. V lost 0 bases and J lost 1, with 11 bases in between. The germline gives CDR1 LNHDA, CDR2 SQIVND (reference sequence). The CDR3 DNA reads as TGTGCCAGTAGTATAGAGGAAAACAGCGGCACAGATACGCAGTATTTT. The encoded protein is CASSIEENSGTDTQYF.

This chain joins TRBV18 and TRBJ1-1; D unresolved. The CDR3 is made up of 12 amino acids. The ends were cut back, 5 bases at V and 0 bases at J, with 4 bases in the middle. Germline V lookup: CDR1 KGHSH, CDR2 LQKENI. The CDR3 sequence: CASSEMNTEAFF. In nucleotides, the CDR3 is TGTGCCAGCTCAGAAATGAACACTGAAGCTTTCTTT.

The J gene is TRBJ2-2, the V gene TRBV5-1; D possibly corresponds to TRBD1 (6 bases). V was clipped by 3 bases and J by 7 bases, with 19 bases between them. The CDR3 is made up of 16 amino acids. Germline V lookup: CDR1 SGHRS, CDR2 YFSETQ. CDR3 sequence: CASSSGSNRVGGELFF. The CDR3 DNA reads as TGCGCCAGCAGCTCGGGAAGTAACAGGGTCGGCGGGGAGCTGTTTTTT.

The chain is built from TRBV7-9 and TRBJ1-2; 7 bases agree with TRBD1. This CDR3 is 16 amino acids long. Germline CDR1 SEHNR, CDR2 FQNEAQ (reference sequence). V lost 5 bases to trimming and J lost 2 bases; unmatched junction nucleotides: 11. The DNA of the CDR3 is TGTGCCAGCAGCGGGACCGACAGGGATTCCAACTATGGCTACACCTTC. Protein: CASSGTDRDSNYGYTF.

This chain links TRBV6-5 with TRBJ2-7, with TRBD1 identical over 8 bases. V was clipped by 8 bases and J by 4 bases; unmatched bases: 10. This CDR3 region has 14 residues. Germline V gives CDR1 MNHEY, CDR2 SVGAGI. The CDR3 region has the DNA TGTGCCAGCGGGTGGGCAGGGGGCCAATACGAGCAGTACTTC. Residues: CASGWAGGQYEQYF.

The chain combines TRBV5-1 with TRBJ2-5; 9 nucleotides line up with TRBD1. With V trimmed by 2 bases and J by 2 bases, 10 bases remained unmatched. Germline CDR1 SGHRS, CDR2 YFSETQ. This CDR3 spans 17 amino acids. Here the CDR3 DNA reads TGCGCCAGCAGCTTCACCTCCTCCGGGACAGGGCAAGAGACCCAGTACTTC. Its protein is CASSFTSSGTGQETQYF.

This clone was found a few times. This chain links TRBV2 with TRBJ2-3; the match to TRBD2 covers 9 bases. Germline loops: CDR1 SNHLY, CDR2 FYNNEI. The J segment lost 3 bases and the V segment lost 8 bases, leaving 6 bases of the junction unmatched. CDR3 length: 14 residues. The chain's CDR3 is CASVRSGRTDTQYF. The CDR3 region has the DNA TGTGCCAGCGTCAGGAGCGGGAGGACAGATACGCAGTATTTT.

As DNA, the CDR3 is TGCGCCAGCTCCTCGGGTTTTTTAGGCAATGAGCAGTTCTTC. Translation: CASSSGFLGNEQFF. V gene TRBV4-3 combines with J gene TRBJ2-1, with D hard to call. CDR3 length equals 14 residues. Germline V gene sequence: CDR1 LGHNA, CDR2 YSLEER. V lost 8 bases and J lost 6, with 17 bases in between.

The chain has TRBV12-2 and TRBJ2-1; the table's D gene call, TRBD2, was not cross checked with the DNA. TRBV12-2 is shown as a pseudogene. The CDR3 runs 16 residues. The CDR3 DNA follows: TGTGCAAGTCGCTTTAAGCGGGAGGGCCCGGGCAATGAGCAGTTCTTC. This gives the protein CASRFKREGPGNEQFF.

In its sample, this clone was seen a few times. The chain combines TRBV4-3 with TRBJ2-7; weak D call: TRBD1 (5 bases). The CDR3 runs to 16 residues. V was clipped by 0 bases and J by 0 bases, with 12 bases between them. Germline assignment: CDR1 LGHNA and CDR2 YSLEER. DNA for the CDR3: TGCGCCAGCAGCCAAGACCCCCGGACACCCTCCTACGAGCAGTACTTC. Its translation: CASSQDPRTPSYEQYF.

The chain links TRBV9 to TRBJ2-7; D possibly corresponds to TRBD2 (6 bases). Germline V gene lookup returns CDR1 SGDLS and CDR2 YYNGEE. The CDR3 has 14 amino acids. Trimming took off 0 bases at V and 6 bases at J, with 13 bases between the two ends. CDR3 nucleotide sequence: TGTGCCAGCAGCGTAGTAGACATGCGGGGCGAGCAGTACTTC. Its protein is CASSVVDMRGEQYF.

The chain is built from TRBV4-3 and TRBJ2-7; D perhaps matches TRBD1 (7 bases). This CDR3 spans 18 amino acids. Per germline, CDR1 LGHNA and CDR2 YSLEER. V lost 0 bases, J lost 5 bases, and 23 bases lay in between. CDR3: CASSQDDREAMAANEQYF. In DNA, the CDR3 is TGCGCCAGCAGCCAAGATGACAGGGAGGCTATGGCGGCTAACGAGCAGTACTTC.